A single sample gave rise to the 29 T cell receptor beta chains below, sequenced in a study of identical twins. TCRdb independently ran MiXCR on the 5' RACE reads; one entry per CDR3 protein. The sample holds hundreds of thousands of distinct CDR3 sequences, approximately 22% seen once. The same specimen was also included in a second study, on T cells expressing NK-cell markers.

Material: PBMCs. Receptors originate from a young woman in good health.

CDR3 in amino acids: CASSRGLLRGAGELFF. The CDR3 bases are TGTGCCAGCAGCCGAGGGTTACTGAGAGGGGCCGGGGAGCTGTTTTTT. The chain is built from TRBV7-8 and TRBJ2-2; the D call may be TRBD1 or TRBD2 (5 bases each). V was cut by 5 bases and J by 6 bases, with 19 bases left in between. Germline-derived CDR1 and CDR2 are SGHVS and FQNEAQ. The CDR3 is 16 residues long.

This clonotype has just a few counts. This CDR3 reads CATSGGPEETQYF. Here the CDR3 DNA reads TGTGCCACCAGTGGAGGACCAGAAGAGACCCAGTACTTC. The rearrangement uses TRBV24-1 and TRBJ2-5; no reliable D call. This CDR3 region has 13 residues. Trimming cost V 5 bases and J 3 bases, with 9 bases left between them. Germline V CDR1 and CDR2: KGHDR, SFDVKD.

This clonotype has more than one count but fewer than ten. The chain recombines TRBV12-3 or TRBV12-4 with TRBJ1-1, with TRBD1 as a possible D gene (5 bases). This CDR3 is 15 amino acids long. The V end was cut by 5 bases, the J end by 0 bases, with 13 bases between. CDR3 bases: TGTGCCAGCAGTCCCTCTGGGGCCCTGAACACTGAAGCTTTCTTT. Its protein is CASSPSGALNTEAFF.

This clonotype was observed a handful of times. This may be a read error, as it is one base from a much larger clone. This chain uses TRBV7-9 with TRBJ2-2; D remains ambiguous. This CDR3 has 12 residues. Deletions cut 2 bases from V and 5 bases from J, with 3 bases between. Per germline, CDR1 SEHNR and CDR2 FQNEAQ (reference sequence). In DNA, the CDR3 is TGTGCCAGCAGCTTAAAGACCGGGGAGCTGTTTTTT. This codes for CASSLKTGELFF.

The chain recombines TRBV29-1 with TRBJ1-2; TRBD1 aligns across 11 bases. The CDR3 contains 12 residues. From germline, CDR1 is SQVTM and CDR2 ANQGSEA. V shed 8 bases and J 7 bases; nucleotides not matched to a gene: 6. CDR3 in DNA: TGCAGCACAGGACAGGGGGCGAGTGGCTACACCTTC. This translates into CSTGQGASGYTF.

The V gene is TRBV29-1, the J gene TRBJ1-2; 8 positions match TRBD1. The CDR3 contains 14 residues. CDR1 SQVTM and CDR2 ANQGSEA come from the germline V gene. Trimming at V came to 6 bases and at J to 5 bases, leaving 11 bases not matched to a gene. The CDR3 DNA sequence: TGCAGCGTAGTCCGCAGGGGGCATCGGTATGGCTACACCTTC. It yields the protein CSVVRRGHRYGYTF.

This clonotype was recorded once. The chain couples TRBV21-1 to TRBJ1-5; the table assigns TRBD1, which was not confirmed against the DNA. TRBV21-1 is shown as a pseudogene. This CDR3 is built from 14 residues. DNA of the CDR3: TGTGCCAGCATCCAGGGGAGTTTAGGTCAGCCCCAGCATTTT. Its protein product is CASIQGSLGQPQHF.

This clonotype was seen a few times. DNA of the CDR3: TGCAGTGCTCGACGGGACAACCGGCCCACAGATACGCAGTATTTT. This sequence encodes CSARRDNRPTDTQYF. The chain joins TRBV20-1 to TRBJ2-3; weak D call: TRBD1 (6 bases). The V end was cut by 5 bases, the J end by 2 bases, with 17 bases between. The CDR3 spans 15 residues. CDR1 is DFQATT, CDR2 SNEGSKA, per germline (reference sequence).

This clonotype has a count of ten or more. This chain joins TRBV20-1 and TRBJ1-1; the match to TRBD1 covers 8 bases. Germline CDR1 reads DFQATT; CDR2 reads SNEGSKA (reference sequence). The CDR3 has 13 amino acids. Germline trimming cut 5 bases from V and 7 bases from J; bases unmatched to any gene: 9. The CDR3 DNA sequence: TGCAGTGCTCCAAGGACAGGGACGAGTGAAGCTTTCTTT. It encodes CSAPRTGTSEAFF.

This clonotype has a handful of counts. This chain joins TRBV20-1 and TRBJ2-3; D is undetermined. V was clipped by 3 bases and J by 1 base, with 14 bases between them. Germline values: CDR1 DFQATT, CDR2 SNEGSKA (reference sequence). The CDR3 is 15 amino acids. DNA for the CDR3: TGCAGTGCTAGGGCTCCCGAAGGAGGCACAGATACGCAGTATTTT. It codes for CSARAPEGGTDTQYF.

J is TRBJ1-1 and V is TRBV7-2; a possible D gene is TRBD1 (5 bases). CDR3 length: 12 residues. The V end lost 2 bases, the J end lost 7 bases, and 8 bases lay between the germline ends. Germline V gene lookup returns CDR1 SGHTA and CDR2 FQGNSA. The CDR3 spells CASSLWGGEAFF. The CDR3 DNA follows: TGTGCCAGCAGCTTATGGGGCGGTGAAGCTTTCTTT.

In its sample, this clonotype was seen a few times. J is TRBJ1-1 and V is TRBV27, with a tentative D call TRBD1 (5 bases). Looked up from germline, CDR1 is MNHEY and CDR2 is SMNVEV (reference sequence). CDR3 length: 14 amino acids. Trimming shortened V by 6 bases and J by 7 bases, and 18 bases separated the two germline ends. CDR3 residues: CASRISGGYSEAFF. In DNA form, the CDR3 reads TGTGCCAGCAGAATTAGCGGGGGTTACAGTGAAGCTTTCTTT.

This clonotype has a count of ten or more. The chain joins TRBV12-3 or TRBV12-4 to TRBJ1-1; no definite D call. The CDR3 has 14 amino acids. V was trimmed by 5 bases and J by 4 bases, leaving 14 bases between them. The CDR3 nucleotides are TGTGCCAGCAGTCGCTGGGAAGGGTCCACTGAAGCTTTCTTT. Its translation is CASSRWEGSTEAFF.

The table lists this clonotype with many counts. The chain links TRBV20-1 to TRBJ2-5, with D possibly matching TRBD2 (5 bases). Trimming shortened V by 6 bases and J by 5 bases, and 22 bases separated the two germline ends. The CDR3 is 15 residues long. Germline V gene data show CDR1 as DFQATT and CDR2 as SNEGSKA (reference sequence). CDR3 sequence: CSAPLGRSVTETQYF. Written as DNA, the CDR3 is TGCAGTGCACCCTTAGGGAGATCGGTAACGGAGACCCAGTACTTC.

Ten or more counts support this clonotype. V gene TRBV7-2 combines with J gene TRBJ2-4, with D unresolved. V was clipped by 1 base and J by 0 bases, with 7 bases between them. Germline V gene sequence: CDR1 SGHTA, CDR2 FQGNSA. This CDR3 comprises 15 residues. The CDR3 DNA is TGTGCCAGCAGCTTAGGACCCCTAGCCAAAAACATTCAGTACTTC. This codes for CASSLGPLAKNIQYF.

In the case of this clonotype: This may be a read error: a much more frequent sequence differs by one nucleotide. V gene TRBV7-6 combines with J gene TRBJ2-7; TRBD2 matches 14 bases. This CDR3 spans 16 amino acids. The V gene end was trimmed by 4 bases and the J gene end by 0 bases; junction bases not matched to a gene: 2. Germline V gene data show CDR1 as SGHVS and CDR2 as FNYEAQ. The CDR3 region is CASSWGTSGSSYEQYF. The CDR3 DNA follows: TGTGCCAGCAGCTGGGGGACTAGCGGGAGCTCCTACGAGCAGTACTTC.

The CDR3 loop is CASSQDGKITDTQYF. The DNA of the CDR3 is TGCGCCAGCAGCCAAGATGGCAAAATCACAGATACGCAGTATTTT. The J gene is TRBJ2-3, the V gene TRBV4-1, with D uncertain. Germline CDR1 MGHRA, CDR2 YSYEKL. The CDR3 runs to 15 residues. V dropped 0 bases and J dropped 2 bases, with 9 bases sitting between them.

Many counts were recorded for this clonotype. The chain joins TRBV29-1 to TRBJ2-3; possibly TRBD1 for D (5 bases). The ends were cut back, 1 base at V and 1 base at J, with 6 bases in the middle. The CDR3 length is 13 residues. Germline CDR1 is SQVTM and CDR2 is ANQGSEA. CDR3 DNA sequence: TGCAGCGTTGAAGGGGGCGGCACAGATACGCAGTATTTT. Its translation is CSVEGGGTDTQYF.

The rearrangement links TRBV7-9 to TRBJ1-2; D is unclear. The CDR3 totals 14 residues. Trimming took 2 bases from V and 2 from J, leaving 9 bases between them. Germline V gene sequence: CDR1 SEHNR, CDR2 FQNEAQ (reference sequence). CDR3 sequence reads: CASSLTEPNYGYTF. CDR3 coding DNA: TGTGCCAGCAGCTTAACAGAACCGAACTATGGCTACACCTTC.

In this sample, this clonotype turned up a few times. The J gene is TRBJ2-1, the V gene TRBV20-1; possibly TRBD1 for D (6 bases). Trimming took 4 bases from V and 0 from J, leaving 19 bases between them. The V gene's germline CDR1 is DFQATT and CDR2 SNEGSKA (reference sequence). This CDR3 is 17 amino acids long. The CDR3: CSATADRPRSSYNEQFF. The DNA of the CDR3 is TGCAGTGCTACAGCCGACAGGCCTAGGAGCTCCTACAATGAGCAGTTCTTC.

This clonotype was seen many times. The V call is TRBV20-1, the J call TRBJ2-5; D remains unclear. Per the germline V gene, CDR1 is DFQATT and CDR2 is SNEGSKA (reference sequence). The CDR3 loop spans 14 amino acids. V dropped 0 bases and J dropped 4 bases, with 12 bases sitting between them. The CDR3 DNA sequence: TGCAGTGCTAGAGAACTTCCCGGGTTAGAGACCCAGTACTTC. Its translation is CSARELPGLETQYF.

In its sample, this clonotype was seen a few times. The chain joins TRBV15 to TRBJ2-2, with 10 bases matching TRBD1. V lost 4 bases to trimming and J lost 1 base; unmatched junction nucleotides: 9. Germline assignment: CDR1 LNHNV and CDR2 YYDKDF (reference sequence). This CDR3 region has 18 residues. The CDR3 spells CATSTRDRGRRNTGELFF. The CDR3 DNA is TGTGCCACCAGCACAAGAGACAGGGGGCGGCGGAACACCGGGGAGCTGTTTTTT.

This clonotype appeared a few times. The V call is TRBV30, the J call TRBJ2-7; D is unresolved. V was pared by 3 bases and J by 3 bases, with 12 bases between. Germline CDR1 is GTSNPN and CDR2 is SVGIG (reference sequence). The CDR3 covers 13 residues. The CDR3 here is CAWRQDFLYEQYF. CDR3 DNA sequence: TGTGCCTGGAGGCAAGACTTTCTCTACGAGCAGTACTTC. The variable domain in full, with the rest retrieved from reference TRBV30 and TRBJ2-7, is SQTIHQWPATLVQPVGSPLSLECTVEGTSNPNLYWYRQAAGRGLQLLFYSVGIGQISSEVPQNLSASRPQDRQFILSSKKLLLSDSGFYLCAWRQDFLYEQYFGPGTRLTVT.

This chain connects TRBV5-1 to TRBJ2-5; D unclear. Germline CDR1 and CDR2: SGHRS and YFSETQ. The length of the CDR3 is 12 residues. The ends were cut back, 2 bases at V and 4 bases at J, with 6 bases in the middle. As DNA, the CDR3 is TGCGCCAGCAGCTTCCATTCAGAGACCCAGTACTTC. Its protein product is CASSFHSETQYF.

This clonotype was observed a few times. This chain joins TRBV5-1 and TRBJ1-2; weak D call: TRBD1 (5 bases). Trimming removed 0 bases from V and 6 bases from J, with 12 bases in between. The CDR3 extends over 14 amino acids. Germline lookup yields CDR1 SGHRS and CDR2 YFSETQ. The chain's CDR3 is CASSLEWQGDGYTF. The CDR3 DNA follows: TGCGCCAGCAGCTTGGAGTGGCAGGGTGATGGCTACACCTTC.

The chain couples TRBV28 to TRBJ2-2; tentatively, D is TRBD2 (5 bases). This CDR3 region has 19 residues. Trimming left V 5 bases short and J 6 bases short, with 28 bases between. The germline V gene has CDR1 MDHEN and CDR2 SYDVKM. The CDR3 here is CASSPSAFGRESPPGELFF. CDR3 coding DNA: TGTGCCAGCAGTCCATCCGCGTTCGGTCGGGAATCCCCACCCGGGGAGCTGTTTTTT. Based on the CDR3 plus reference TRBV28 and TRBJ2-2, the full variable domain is DVKVTQSSRYLVKRTGEKVFLECVQDMDHENMFWYRQDPGLGLRLIYFSYDVKMKEKGDIPEGYSVSREKKERFSLILESASTNQTSMYLCASSPSAFGRESPPGELFFGEGSRLTVL.

The DNA of the CDR3 is TGCAGTGCTAGGGCCAGAAGAGGGCTAGCGGGAGGGCGGGATGAGCAGTTCTTC. Protein sequence: CSARARRGLAGGRDEQFF. The chain uses TRBV20-1 and TRBJ2-1; 12 nucleotides agree with TRBD2. CDR3 length: 18 amino acids. Germline V gene sequence: CDR1 DFQATT, CDR2 SNEGSKA (reference sequence). The trim removed 3 bases at V and 8 bases at J, leaving 17 bases unmatched.

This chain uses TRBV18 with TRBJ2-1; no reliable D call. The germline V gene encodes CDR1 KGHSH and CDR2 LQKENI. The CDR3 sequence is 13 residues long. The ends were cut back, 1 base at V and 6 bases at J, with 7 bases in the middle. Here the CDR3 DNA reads TGTGCCAGCTCACCACTACTGGCCAATGAGCAGTTCTTC. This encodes CASSPLLANEQFF.

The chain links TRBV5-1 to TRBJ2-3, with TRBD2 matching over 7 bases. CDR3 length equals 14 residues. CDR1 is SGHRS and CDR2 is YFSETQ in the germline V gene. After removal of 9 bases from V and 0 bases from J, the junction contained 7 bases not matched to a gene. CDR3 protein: CATRAGPSTDTQYF. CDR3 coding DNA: TGCGCCACCCGAGCGGGACCTAGCACAGATACGCAGTATTTT.